The present TCR beta chain was sequenced within a study of control samples from healthy donors and cancer patients. Repertoires were generated with immunoSEQ multiplex PCR, while TCRdb's copy carries only in-frame clones and drops some. The sample carries 69,000 or so clones, around 93% recorded once. The germline gives CDR1 SEHNR, CDR2 FQNEAQ (reference sequence). The CDR3 runs to 16 residues. The germline V and J ends were trimmed by 1 base and 2 bases, with 12 bases remaining between them. The sequence came from a woman aged 25 to 39 in good health. The specimen was blood. The J gene is TRBJ1-5, the V gene TRBV7-9, with no clear D. CDR3 bases: TGTGCCAGCAGCTTAGTTACCAGGTCAGGCAATCAGCCCCAGCATTTT. Residues: CASSLVTRSGNQPQHF.